This T cell receptor beta chain comes out of a study of blood T cell repertoires in COVID-19. Across the whole study: Sample material is recorded as cDNA or gDNA derived from T cells, B-cell-depleted T cells, or PBMCs.

Everyone who took part was about 18 to 90 years old, and they came from about two dozen US areas. Turning to this clone: Its ends do not fully match the called genes, so a read error is possible.

Clones were read by immunoSEQ multiplex PCR, and TCRdb kept only the in-frame ones, dropping some. The sample holds 150,000 to 200,000 clones, more than 75% seen once. Germline values: CDR1 SGHTS, CDR2 YDEGEE. CDR3 length: 13 amino acids. The receptor was isolated from a woman aged 45-59 years with acute COVID-19. The chain combines TRBV5-8 with TRBJ1-1; D might be TRBD1 (6 bases). Sequencing used PBMCs or T cells enriched from blood (not recorded which). Here the CDR3 DNA reads TGTGCCAACAGCTTGGGGGGGCACACTGAAGCTTTCTTT. It specifies CANSLGGHTEAFF.